This TCR beta chain was recovered during a study of T-cell memory formation after mild COVID-19. Study observations and caveats: There was a balanced CD4/CD8 profile in clones contracting day 15 to 85, and later expanders leaned CD4+. Some SARS-CoV-2-responding clones were already detected in memory before infection.

This clonotype was detected a few times. What it recognizes is unknown. The TCR alpha and TCR beta cDNA libraries, bearing sample barcodes and UMIs, were generated by 5'RACE using constant-segment primers. TCRdb fed the 5' RACE reads into MiXCR, producing one record per CDR3 protein. The table has 290,000 or so distinct CDR3 sequences, roughly a fifth seen once. With 6 bases removed from V and 7 bases from J, the gap between germline ends came to 24 bases. CDR3 length equals 17 residues. Germline-derived CDR1 and CDR2 are LGHNT and FRNRAP. The sequencing sample was made of PBMCs or a T cell subset sorted from them (not recorded which). The sequence derives from a man aged 18 to 35 who had mild COVID-19 (a few samples of this study predate the infection). Cell type and time point are not known. This sequence joins TRBV12-5 and TRBJ1-4; D is ambiguous. The DNA of the CDR3 is TGTGCTAGTGGCCGAAAAGCCTTGGGGAGTAGGAGTGAAAAACTGTTTTTT. Its protein is CASGRKALGSRSEKLFF. The whole variable domain, filled in from reference TRBV12-5 and TRBJ1-4, reads DARVTQTPRHKVTEMGQEVTMRCQPILGHNTVFWYRQTMMQGLELLAYFRNRAPLDDSGMPKDRFSAEMPDATLATLKIQPSEPRDSAVYFCASGRKALGSRSEKLFFGSGTQLSVL.